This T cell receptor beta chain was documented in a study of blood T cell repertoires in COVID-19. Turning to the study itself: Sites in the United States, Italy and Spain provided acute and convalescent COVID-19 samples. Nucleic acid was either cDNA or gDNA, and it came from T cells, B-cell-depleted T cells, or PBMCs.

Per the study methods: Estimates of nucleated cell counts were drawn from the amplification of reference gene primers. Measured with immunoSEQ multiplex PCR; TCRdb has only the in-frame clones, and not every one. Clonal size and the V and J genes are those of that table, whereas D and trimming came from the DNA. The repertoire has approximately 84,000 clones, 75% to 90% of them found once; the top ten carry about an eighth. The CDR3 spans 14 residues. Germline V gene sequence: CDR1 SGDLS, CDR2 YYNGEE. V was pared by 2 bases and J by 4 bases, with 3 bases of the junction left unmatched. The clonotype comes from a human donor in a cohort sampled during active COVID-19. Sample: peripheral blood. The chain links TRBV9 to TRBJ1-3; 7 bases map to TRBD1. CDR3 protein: CASSVDRDGNTIYF. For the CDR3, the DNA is TGTGCCAGCAGCGTCGACAGGGACGGAAACACCATATATTTT. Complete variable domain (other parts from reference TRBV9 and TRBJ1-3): DSGVTQTPKHLITATGQRVTLRCSPRSGDLSVYWYQQSLDQGLQFLIQYYNGEERAKGNILERFSAQQFPDLHSELNLSSLELGDSALYFCASSVDRDGNTIYFGEGSWLTVV.